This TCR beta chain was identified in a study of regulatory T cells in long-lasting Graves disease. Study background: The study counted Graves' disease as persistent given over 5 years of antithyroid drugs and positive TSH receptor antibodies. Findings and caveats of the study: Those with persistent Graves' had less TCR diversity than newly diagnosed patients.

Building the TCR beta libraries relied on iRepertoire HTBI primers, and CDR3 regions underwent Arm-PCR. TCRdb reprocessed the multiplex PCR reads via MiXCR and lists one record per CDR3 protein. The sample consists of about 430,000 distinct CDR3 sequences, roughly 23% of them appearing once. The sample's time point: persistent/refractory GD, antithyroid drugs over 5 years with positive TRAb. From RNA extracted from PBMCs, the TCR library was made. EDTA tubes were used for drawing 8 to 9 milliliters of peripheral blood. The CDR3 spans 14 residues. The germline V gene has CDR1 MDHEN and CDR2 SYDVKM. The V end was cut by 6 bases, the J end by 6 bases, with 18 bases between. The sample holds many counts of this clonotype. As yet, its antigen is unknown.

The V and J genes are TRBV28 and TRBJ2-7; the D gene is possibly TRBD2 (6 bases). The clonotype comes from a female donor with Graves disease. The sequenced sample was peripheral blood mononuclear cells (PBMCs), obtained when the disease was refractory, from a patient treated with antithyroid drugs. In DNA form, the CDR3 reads TGTGCCAGCAGGCCCCGGGACTTGGGGGGCGAGCAGTACTTC. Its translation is CASRPRDLGGEQYF.